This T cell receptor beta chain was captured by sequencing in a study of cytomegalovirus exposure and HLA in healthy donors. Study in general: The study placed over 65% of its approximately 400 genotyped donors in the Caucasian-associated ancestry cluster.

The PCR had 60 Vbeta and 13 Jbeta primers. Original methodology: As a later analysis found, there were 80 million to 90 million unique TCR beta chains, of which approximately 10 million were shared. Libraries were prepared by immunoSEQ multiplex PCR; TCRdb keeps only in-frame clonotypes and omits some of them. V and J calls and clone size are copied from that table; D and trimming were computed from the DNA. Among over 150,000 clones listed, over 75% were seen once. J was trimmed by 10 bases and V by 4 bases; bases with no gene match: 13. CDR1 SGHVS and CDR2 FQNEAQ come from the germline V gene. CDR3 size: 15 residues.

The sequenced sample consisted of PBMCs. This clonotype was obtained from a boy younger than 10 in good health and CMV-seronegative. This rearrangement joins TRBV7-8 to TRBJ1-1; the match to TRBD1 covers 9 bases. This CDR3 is CASSSSPGTGSGAFF. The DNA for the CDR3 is TGTGCCAGCAGCTCGAGTCCCGGGACAGGGTCAGGAGCTTTCTTT.